These 23 T cell receptor beta chains share one sample of origin, sequenced in a study of blood T cell repertoires in COVID-19. The method was immunoSEQ multiplex PCR; TCRdb's version includes in-frame clones alone and lacks a portion of them. The sample includes 150,000 to 170,000 clones, about 90% of them seen just once. The sample consisted of peripheral blood. All receptors come from a man in his fifties or sixties with acute or convalescent COVID-19.

This clone was recorded once. The chain couples TRBV7-9 to TRBJ1-2, with 10 bases that match TRBD1. CDR3 length: 16 amino acids. Per germline, CDR1 SEHNR and CDR2 FQNEAQ (reference sequence). The V segment lost 1 base and the J segment 5 bases; nucleotides outside the gene matches: 7. CDR3: CASSLEGQGLLYGYTF. CDR3 coding DNA: TGTGCCAGCAGCTTAGAGGGACAGGGGCTGCTGTATGGCTACACCTTC.

The chain uses TRBV28 and TRBJ2-7; 8 bases agree with TRBD2. V trimming: 5 bases; J trimming: 1 base; junction bases outside the gene matches: 7. The germline gives CDR1 MDHEN, CDR2 SYDVKM. The CDR3 is 15 residues long. The CDR3 DNA is TGTGCCAGCAGTCCAAGCGGGAGAGGTTCCTACGAGCAGTACTTC. This translates into CASSPSGRGSYEQYF.

V and J are TRBV10-1 and TRBJ2-1; TRBD2 aligns across 10 bases. The germline gives CDR1 WNHNN, CDR2 SYGVQD (reference sequence). CDR3 length: 15 amino acids. V lost 5 bases and J lost 7; bases outside the gene matches: 8. This CDR3 is CASSLAGGVENEQFF. The CDR3 DNA sequence: TGCGCCAGCAGTTTAGCGGGGGGCGTAGAGAATGAGCAGTTCTTC.

This clone was picked up one time. CDR3: CASSPRGAGGANTIYF. For the CDR3, the DNA is TGTGCCAGCAGTCCGAGAGGGGCTGGGGGGGCGAACACCATATATTTT. The genes are TRBV28 and TRBJ1-3; D possibly corresponds to TRBD1 (6 bases). V lost 5 bases and J 7 bases, leaving 21 bases between the germline ends. Germline V CDR1 and CDR2: MDHEN, SYDVKM. There are 16 residues in the CDR3.

The chain couples TRBV24-1 to TRBJ1-5; D unclear. CDR3 length equals 13 residues. The V end was cut by 1 base, the J end by 5 bases, with 5 bases between. Germline lookup yields CDR1 KGHDR and CDR2 SFDVKD. CDR3 residues: CATSDFSDQPQHF. The DNA for the CDR3 is TGTGCCACCAGTGATTTTAGTGATCAGCCCCAGCATTTT.

This chain links TRBV5-6 with TRBJ2-1, with a weak D call TRBD1 (5 bases). Germline V gene sequence: CDR1 SGHDT, CDR2 YYEEEE. This CDR3 is built from 15 residues. Trimming cost V 4 bases and J 9 bases, with 20 bases left between them. Here the CDR3 DNA reads TGTGCCAGCAGCCTTTGGGGCTCACCTCCGGGTGAGCAGTTCTTC. It codes for CASSLWGSPPGEQFF.

The gene calls are TRBV7-8 and TRBJ2-5; 10 bases agree with TRBD2. V lost 5 bases, J lost 5 bases, and 11 bases stayed unmatched. This CDR3 comprises 16 residues. Per germline, CDR1 SGHVS and CDR2 FQNEAQ. This chain's CDR3 is CASSLWRAGGRETQYF. Written as DNA, the CDR3 is TGTGCCAGCAGCCTTTGGCGAGCGGGAGGGCGGGAGACCCAGTACTTC.

The J gene is TRBJ2-2, the V gene TRBV19, with TRBD2 as a possible D gene (6 bases). The ends were cut back, 6 bases at V and 6 bases at J, with 8 bases in the middle. There are 12 residues in the CDR3. Germline CDR1 reads LNHDA; CDR2 reads SQIVND (reference sequence). The CDR3 reads CASSGSAGELFF. In nucleotides, the CDR3 is TGTGCCAGTAGCGGGAGCGCCGGGGAGCTGTTTTTT.

The rearrangement joins TRBV7-3 to TRBJ2-7; 8 bases are a match to TRBD1. V gave up 3 bases and J gave up 6 bases; unmatched junction bases: 7. Germline assignment: CDR1 SGHTA and CDR2 FQGTGA. CDR3 size: 14 residues. For the CDR3, the DNA is TGTGCCAGCAGCTTGGGGACAGGCCTGAGCGAGCAGTACTTC. This encodes CASSLGTGLSEQYF.

This rearrangement joins TRBV30 to TRBJ1-2; D remains unclear. The CDR3 has 12 amino acids. Per germline, CDR1 GTSNPN and CDR2 SVGIG (reference sequence). CDR3 residues: CAITPGVGGYTF. As DNA, the CDR3 is TGTGCGATAACCCCCGGGGTGGGGGGCTACACCTTC.

The J gene is TRBJ1-6, the V gene TRBV4-3; 8 nucleotides agree with TRBD1. CDR3 length: 16 residues. CDR1 LGHNA and CDR2 YSLEER come from the germline V gene. Trimming at V came to 0 bases and at J to 9 bases, leaving 7 bases not matched to a gene. DNA for the CDR3: TGCGCCAGCAGCCAAGATCTAAACAGGGGGAGTTCACCCCTCCACTTT. Encoded protein: CASSQDLNRGSSPLHF.

The chain recombines TRBV4-1 with TRBJ1-1; no definite D call. The V end was cut by 1 base, the J end by 7 bases, with 22 bases between. CDR3 length equals 17 residues. The germline V gene has CDR1 MGHRA and CDR2 YSYEKL. CDR3 in amino acids: CASSQGATYLSTDEAFF. In nucleotides, the CDR3 is TGCGCCAGCAGCCAAGGCGCAACGTATTTATCCACTGATGAAGCTTTCTTT.

The V call is TRBV13, the J call TRBJ2-7; D is uncertain. Trimming left V 0 bases short and J 2 bases short, with 8 bases between. The CDR3 is 14 amino acids. The V gene's germline CDR1 is PRHDT and CDR2 FYEKMQ (reference sequence). The CDR3: CASSLGQSTYEQYV. CDR3 coding DNA: TGTGCCAGCAGCTTAGGACAGTCCACCTACGAGCAGTACGTC.

The chain uses TRBV18 and TRBJ2-6; 8 bases map to TRBD2. Germline trimming cut 3 bases from V and 2 bases from J; bases unmatched to any gene: 9. Germline V gene lookup returns CDR1 KGHSH and CDR2 LQKENI. The CDR3 extends over 18 amino acids. CDR3 loop: CASSPGGGAAPGANVLTF. The CDR3 coding sequence is TGTGCCAGCTCACCCGGGGGGGGTGCGGCCCCTGGGGCCAACGTCCTGACTTTC. The entire variable domain, with the rest obtained from reference TRBV18 and TRBJ2-6, is as follows: NAGVMQNPRHLVRRRGQEARLRCSPMKGHSHVYWYRQLPEEGLKFMVYLQKENIIDESGMPKERFSAEFPKEGPSILRIQQVVRGDSAAYFCASSPGGGAAPGANVLTFGAGSRLTVL.

The V call is TRBV4-2, the J call TRBJ1-4; 7 bases are a match to TRBD1. Germline CDR1 reads LGHNA; CDR2 reads YNFKEQ. The V and J ends lost 0 bases and 4 bases, in that order; junction bases with no gene match: 14. This CDR3 contains 19 residues. This CDR3 reads CASSQDPPGRGLGNEKLFF. The CDR3 DNA reads as TGTGCCAGCAGCCAAGATCCGCCCGGTAGGGGGCTAGGTAATGAAAAACTGTTTTTT.

The chain is built from TRBV7-3 and TRBJ2-3; a possible D gene is TRBD2 (7 bases). Germline V gene sequence: CDR1 SGHTA, CDR2 FQGTGA. The CDR3 sequence is 13 residues long. The ends were cut back, 7 bases at V and 4 bases at J, with 12 bases in the middle. CDR3 region: CASTKGGADTQYF. The CDR3 DNA reads TGTGCCAGCACTAAGGGGGGGGCAGATACGCAGTATTTT. Full variable domain (outside the CDR3, taken from reference TRBV7-3 and TRBJ2-3): GAGVSQTPSNKVTEKGKYVELRCDPISGHTALYWYRQSLGQGPEFLIYFQGTGAADDSGLPNDRFFAVRPEGSVSTLKIQRTERGDSAVYLCASTKGGADTQYFGPGTRLTVL.

This chain uses TRBV6-5 with TRBJ1-2, with a tentative D call TRBD1 (5 bases). V was pared by 6 bases and J by 7 bases, with 15 bases between. Germline values: CDR1 MNHEY, CDR2 SVGAGI. The CDR3 contains 13 residues. The CDR3 sequence: CASSTPQGRGYTF. The CDR3 DNA reads TGTGCCAGCAGCACACCGCAGGGTCGTGGCTACACCTTC.

The V and J genes are TRBV6-5 and TRBJ1-1; 7 nucleotides align to TRBD1. Germline CDR1 is MNHEY and CDR2 is SVGAGI. The CDR3 loop spans 14 amino acids. J lost 4 bases, V lost 6 bases, and 8 bases had no gene match. The CDR3 DNA sequence: TGTGCCAGCAGGGCTGACAGGGCGGGCACTGAAGCTTTCTTT. It translates to CASRADRAGTEAFF.

The chain uses TRBV2 and TRBJ1-4; 7 bases match TRBD1. Germline trimming cut 5 bases from V and 8 bases from J; bases unmatched to any gene: 11. CDR3 size: 15 residues. Germline V gives CDR1 SNHLY, CDR2 FYNNEI. The CDR3 bases are TGTGCCAGCAGTCTCACAGGGGAGACGGAGGAAAAACTGTTTTTT. It is translated as CASSLTGETEEKLFF.

The V gene is TRBV5-1, the J gene TRBJ2-5, with 10 nucleotides matching TRBD1. V lost 4 bases and J lost 3; bases outside the gene matches: 3. The CDR3 runs 14 residues. Per the germline V gene, CDR1 is SGHRS and CDR2 is YFSETQ. Here the CDR3 reads CASSGGTGEETQYF. DNA for the CDR3: TGCGCCAGCAGCGGCGGGACAGGGGAAGAGACCCAGTACTTC.

J is TRBJ1-2 and V is TRBV28; no reliable D call. V was trimmed by 4 bases and J by 2 bases, leaving 11 bases between them. There are 14 residues in the CDR3. Germline V lookup: CDR1 MDHEN, CDR2 SYDVKM. The CDR3 protein is CASSSPLQNYGYTF. DNA of the CDR3: TGTGCCAGCAGTTCCCCACTCCAAAACTATGGCTACACCTTC.

This chain links TRBV15 with TRBJ2-3; 9 bases match TRBD1. This CDR3 has 14 residues. Germline V gene data show CDR1 as LNHNV and CDR2 as YYDKDF (reference sequence). The J segment lost 4 bases and the V segment lost 6 bases, leaving 5 bases of the junction unmatched. The CDR3 nucleotides are TGTGCCACCAGTCGTCGGACAGGGGCAGATACGCAGTATTTT. The encoded protein is CATSRRTGADTQYF.

The gene calls are TRBV5-1 and TRBJ2-5; TRBD2 aligns across 9 bases. The CDR3 totals 16 residues. The germline gives CDR1 SGHRS, CDR2 YFSETQ. V trimming: 4 bases; J trimming: 2 bases; junction bases outside the gene matches: 9. The CDR3 here is CASSPLAGGDQETQYF. The CDR3 bases are TGCGCCAGCAGCCCTCTGGCGGGAGGGGATCAAGAGACCCAGTACTTC.